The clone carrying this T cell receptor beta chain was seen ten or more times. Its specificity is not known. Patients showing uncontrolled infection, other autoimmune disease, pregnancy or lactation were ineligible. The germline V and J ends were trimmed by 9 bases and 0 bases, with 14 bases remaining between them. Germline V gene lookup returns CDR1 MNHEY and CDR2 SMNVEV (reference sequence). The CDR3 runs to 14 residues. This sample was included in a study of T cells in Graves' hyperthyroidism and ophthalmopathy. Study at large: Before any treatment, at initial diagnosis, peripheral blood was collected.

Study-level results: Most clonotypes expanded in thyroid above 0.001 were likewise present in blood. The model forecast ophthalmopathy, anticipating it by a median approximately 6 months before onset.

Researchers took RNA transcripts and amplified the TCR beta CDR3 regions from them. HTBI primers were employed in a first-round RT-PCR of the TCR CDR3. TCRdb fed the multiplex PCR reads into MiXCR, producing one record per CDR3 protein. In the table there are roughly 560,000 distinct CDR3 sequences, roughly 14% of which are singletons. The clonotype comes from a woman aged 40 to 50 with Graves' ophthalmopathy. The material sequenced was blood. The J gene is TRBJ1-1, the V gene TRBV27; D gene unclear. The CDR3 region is CASSLSVMNTEAFF. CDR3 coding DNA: TGTGCCAGTAGCCTGAGCGTCATGAACACTGAAGCTTTCTTT.